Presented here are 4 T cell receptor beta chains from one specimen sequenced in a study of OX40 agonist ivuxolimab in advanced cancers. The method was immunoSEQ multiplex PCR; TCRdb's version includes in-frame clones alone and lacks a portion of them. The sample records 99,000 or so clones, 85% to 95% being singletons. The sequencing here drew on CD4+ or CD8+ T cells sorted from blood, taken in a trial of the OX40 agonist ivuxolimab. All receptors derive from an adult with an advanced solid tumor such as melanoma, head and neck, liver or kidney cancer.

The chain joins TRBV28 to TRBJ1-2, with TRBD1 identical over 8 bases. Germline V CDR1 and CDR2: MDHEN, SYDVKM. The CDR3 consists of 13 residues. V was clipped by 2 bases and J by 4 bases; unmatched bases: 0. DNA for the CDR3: TGTGCCAGCAGTTTAGGGACAGGCTATGGCTACACCTTC. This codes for CASSLGTGYGYTF.

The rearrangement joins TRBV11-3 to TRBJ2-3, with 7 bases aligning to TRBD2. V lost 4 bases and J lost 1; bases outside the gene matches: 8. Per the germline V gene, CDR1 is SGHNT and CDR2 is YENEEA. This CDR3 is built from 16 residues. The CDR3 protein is CASSSGSLAGTDTQYF. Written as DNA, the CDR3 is TGTGCCAGCAGCTCCGGATCTCTAGCGGGCACAGATACGCAGTATTTT.

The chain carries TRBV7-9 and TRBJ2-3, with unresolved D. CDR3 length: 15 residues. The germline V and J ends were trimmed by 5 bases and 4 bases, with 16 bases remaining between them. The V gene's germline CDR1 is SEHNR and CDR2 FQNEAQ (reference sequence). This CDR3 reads CASSHVAESADTQYF. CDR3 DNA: TGTGCCAGCAGCCACGTAGCAGAAAGCGCAGATACGCAGTATTTT.

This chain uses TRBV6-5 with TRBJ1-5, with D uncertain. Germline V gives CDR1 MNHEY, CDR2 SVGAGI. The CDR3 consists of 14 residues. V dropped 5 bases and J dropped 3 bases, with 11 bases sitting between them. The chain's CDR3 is CASSQRRHNQPQHF. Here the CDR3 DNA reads TGTGCCAGCAGTCAAAGACGTCACAATCAGCCCCAGCATTTT.